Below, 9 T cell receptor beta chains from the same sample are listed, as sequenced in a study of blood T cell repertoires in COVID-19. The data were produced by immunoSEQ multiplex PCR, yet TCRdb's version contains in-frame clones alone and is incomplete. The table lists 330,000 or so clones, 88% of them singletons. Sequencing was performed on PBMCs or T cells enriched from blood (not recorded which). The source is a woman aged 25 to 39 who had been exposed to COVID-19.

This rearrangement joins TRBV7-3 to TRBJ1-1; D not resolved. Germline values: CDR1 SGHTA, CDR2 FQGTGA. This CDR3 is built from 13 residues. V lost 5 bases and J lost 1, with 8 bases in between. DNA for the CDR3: TGTGCCAGCAGCCCACAGACGAACACTGAAGCTTTCTTT. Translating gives CASSPQTNTEAFF.

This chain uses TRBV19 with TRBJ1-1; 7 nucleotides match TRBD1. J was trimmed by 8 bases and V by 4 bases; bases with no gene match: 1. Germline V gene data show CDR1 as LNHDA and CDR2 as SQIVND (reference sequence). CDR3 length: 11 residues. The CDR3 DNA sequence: TGTGCCAGTAGTAGGGGACAGGAAGCTTTCTTT. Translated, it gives CASSRGQEAFF.

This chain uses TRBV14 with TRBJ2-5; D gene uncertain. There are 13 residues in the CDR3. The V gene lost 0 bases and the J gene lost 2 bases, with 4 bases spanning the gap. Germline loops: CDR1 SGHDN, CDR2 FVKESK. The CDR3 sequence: CASSQDQQETQYF. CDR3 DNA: TGTGCCAGCAGCCAAGACCAACAAGAGACCCAGTACTTC. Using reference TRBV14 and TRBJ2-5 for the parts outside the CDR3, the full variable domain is EAGVTQFPSHSVIEKGQTVTLRCDPISGHDNLYWYRRVMGKEIKFLLHFVKESKQDESGMPNNRFLAERTGGTYSTLKVQPAELEDSGVYFCASSQDQQETQYFGPGTRLLVL.

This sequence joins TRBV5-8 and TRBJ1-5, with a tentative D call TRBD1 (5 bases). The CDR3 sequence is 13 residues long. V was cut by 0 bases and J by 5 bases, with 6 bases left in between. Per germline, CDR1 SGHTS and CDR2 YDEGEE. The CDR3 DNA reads TGTGCCAGCAGCTTGGGCAGGGATCAGCCCCAGCATTTT. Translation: CASSLGRDQPQHF. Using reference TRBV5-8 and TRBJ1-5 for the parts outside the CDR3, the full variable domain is EAGVTQSPTHLIKTRGQQATLRCSPISGHTSVYWYQQALGLGLQFLLWYDEGEERNRGNFPPRFSGRQFPNYSSELNVNALELEDSALYLCASSLGRDQPQHFGDGTRLSIL.

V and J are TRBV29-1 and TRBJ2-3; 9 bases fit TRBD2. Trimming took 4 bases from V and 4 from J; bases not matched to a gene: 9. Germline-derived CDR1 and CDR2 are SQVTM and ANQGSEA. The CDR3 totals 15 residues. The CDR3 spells CSVGGWTSAPDTQYF. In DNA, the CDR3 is TGCAGCGTTGGGGGGTGGACTAGCGCCCCAGATACGCAGTATTTT.

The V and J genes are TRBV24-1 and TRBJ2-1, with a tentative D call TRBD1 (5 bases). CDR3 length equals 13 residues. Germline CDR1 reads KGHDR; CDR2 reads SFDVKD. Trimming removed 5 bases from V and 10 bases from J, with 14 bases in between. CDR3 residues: CATSALSDTEQFF. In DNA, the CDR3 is TGTGCCACCAGTGCCCTTTCGGACACGGAGCAGTTCTTC.

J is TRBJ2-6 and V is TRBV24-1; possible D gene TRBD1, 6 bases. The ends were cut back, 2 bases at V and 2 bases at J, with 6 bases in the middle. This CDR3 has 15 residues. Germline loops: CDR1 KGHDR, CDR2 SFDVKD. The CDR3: CATSDWDTGANVLTF. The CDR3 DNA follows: TGTGCCACCAGTGATTGGGACACTGGGGCCAACGTCCTGACTTTC.

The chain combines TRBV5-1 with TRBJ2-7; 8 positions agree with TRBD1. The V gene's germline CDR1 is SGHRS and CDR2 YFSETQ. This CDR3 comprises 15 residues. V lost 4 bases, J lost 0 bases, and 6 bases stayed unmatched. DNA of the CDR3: TGCGCCAGCAGCCAGACAGGGGTTGGCTCCTACGAGCAGTACTTC. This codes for CASSQTGVGSYEQYF.

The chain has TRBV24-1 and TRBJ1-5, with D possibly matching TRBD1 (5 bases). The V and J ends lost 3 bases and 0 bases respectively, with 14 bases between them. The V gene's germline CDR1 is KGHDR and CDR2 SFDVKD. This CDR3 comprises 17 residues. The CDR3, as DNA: TGTGCCACCAGTGATGGCAGGGCGACCTATAGCAATCAGCCCCAGCATTTT. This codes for CATSDGRATYSNQPQHF.